A selection of T cell receptor beta chains follows, all from one sample in a study of cytomegalovirus exposure and HLA in healthy donors. The method was immunoSEQ multiplex PCR; TCRdb's version includes in-frame clones alone and lacks a portion of them. The sample has about 130,000 clones, roughly 60% seen once. The material sequenced was PBMCs. The receptors originated from a woman between 40 and 50 years old in good health and CMV-seronegative. CDR3s include the opening cysteine and the closing phenylalanine or tryptophan. Clone size is stated in some rows and not others, as once, few, many or a class when expanded.

14	TRBV5-1	-	TRBJ2-5	CASSWTGGEETQYF
16	TRBV4-1	few	TRBJ2-7	CASSHARDRVPYEQYF
14	TRBV6-5	-	TRBJ1-1	CASTLGLLNTEAFF
13	TRBV7-9	-	TRBJ2-5	CASGRQAEETQYF
15	TRBV7-2	few	TRBJ2-3	CASSSSGQGTDTQYF
15	TRBV4-1	-	TRBJ1-1	CASSQVGSGSTEAFF
14	TRBV2	-	TRBJ2-7	CASSDGTGTYEQYF
15	TRBV6-5	-	TRBJ1-1	CASSYSQGVGTEAFF
13	TRBV5-1	-	TRBJ2-2	CATPVSTTGELFF
18	TRBV27	-	TRBJ1-6	CASSFLVGLTGDNSPLHF
15	TRBV28	-	TRBJ2-2	CASSLPGQGTGELFF
13	TRBV30	few	TRBJ1-3	CAWSAGIGNTIYF
14	TRBV27	-	TRBJ1-2	CASGAAGVSYGYTF
11	TRBV29-1	-	TRBJ1-1	CSAAENTEAFF
14	TRBV5-1	-	TRBJ1-2	CASSLRGLDYGYTF
12	TRBV29-1	-	TRBJ1-2	CSSDRGLGGYTF
14	TRBV5-1	-	TRBJ1-1	CASSFWGANTEAFF
14	TRBV27	-	TRBJ2-3	CASLRSGGTDTQYF
16	TRBV9	-	TRBJ2-2	CASSPLGRGVGGELFF
13	TRBV30	-	TRBJ1-5	CAWSRDNYQPQHF
14	TRBV4-2	-	TRBJ1-2	CASSQEAGAYGYTF
13	TRBV30	-	TRBJ2-1	CAWNEGVGNEQFF
13	TRBV5-1	few	TRBJ1-1	CASSQGADTEAFF
20	TRBV6-1	-	TRBJ1-6	CASSEKEWTDSSSYNSPLHF
17	TRBV5-4	-	TRBJ2-7	CASSLGGQGTSSYEQYF
14	TRBV28	-	TRBJ1-3	CASSSTGSGNTIYF
17	TRBV7-9	-	TRBJ2-3	CASSLAVASGVTDTQYF
15	TRBV19	few	TRBJ1-3	CASSIGGKSGNTIYF
14	TRBV6-5	few	TRBJ1-1	CASSYGQLNTEAFF
12	TRBV7-9	-	TRBJ2-7	CASSPDRVEQYF
15	TRBV7-2	few	TRBJ1-1	CASSLDVLYYTEAFF
14	TRBV5-8	-	TRBJ1-6	CASSPLGGNSPLHF
13	TRBV9	once	TRBJ2-1	CASSSGVINEQFF
15	TRBV7-2	once	TRBJ2-3	CASSLGQGRTDTQYF
12	TRBV30	-	TRBJ1-5	CAWGQPNQPQHF
15	TRBV6-1	-	TRBJ2-3	CASSEAQVSTDTQYF
14	TRBV6-4	-	TRBJ2-2	CASRPDWNTGELFF
14	TRBV4-2	-	TRBJ2-7	CASSQRGGIDEQYF
14	TRBV27	-	TRBJ1-2	CASSLAGGDGGYTF
15	TRBV7-8	-	TRBJ2-7	CASSLEPGSYYEQYF
14	TRBV5-1	-	TRBJ2-3	CASSYLGQADTQYF
13	TRBV18	-	TRBJ1-1	CASSPLGGPEAFF